Following are 31 T cell receptor beta chains from one sample sequenced in a study of shared clonotypes between healthy human individuals. Terminally differentiated effector memory CD45RA+ cells were excluded from the naive CD8 cells, which were CD45RO-negative and positively selected for CCR7. Profiling relied on immunoSEQ multiplex PCR, and the TCRdb table lists in-frame clones only, not all of them. The sample shows roughly 2.1 million clones, about 92% of them seen only once. The sequencing input was naive CD8+ T cells from PBMCs. All receptors derive from a man aged 18 to 30 in good health. Some clones in this sample may be carry-over from other donors' samples.

As to this clone: Distinct nucleotide sequences in the sample also encode this CDR3. The gene calls are TRBV9 and TRBJ2-2; D gene unclear. The CDR3 spans 15 residues. Germline CDR1 SGDLS, CDR2 YYNGEE. V was cut by 2 bases and J by 1 base, with 9 bases left in between. CDR3 nucleotide sequence: TGTGCCAGCAGCGTCGGACCGAAGAACACCGGGGAGCTGTTTTTT. Amino acid sequence: CASSVGPKNTGELFF.

The genes are TRBV5-5 and TRBJ2-7; 12 bases align to TRBD2. Germline CDR1 is SGHKS and CDR2 is YYEKEE (reference sequence). Trimming took 2 bases from V and 5 from J; bases not matched to a gene: 2. The CDR3 is 14 amino acids. Here the CDR3 reads CASSLRLAGDEQYF. CDR3 in DNA: TGTGCCAGCAGCTTAAGACTAGCGGGAGACGAGCAGTACTTC. The variable domain in full, completed from reference TRBV5-5 and TRBJ2-7, reads DAGVTQSPTHLIKTRGQQVTLRCSPISGHKSVSWYQQVLGQGPQFIFQYYEKEERGRGNFPDRFSARQFPNYSSELNVNALLLGDSALYLCASSLRLAGDEQYFGPGTRLTVT.

The chain uses TRBV28 and TRBJ1-4, with D uncertain. CDR1 and CDR2 from the germline V gene are MDHEN and SYDVKM. V lost 3 bases and J 4 bases, leaving 9 bases between the germline ends. The CDR3 loop spans 14 amino acids. The CDR3 bases are TGTGCCAGCAGTTTCCAACAGAATAATGAAAAACTGTTTTTT. The encoded protein is CASSFQQNNEKLFF.

The chain combines TRBV29-1 with TRBJ2-2; 7 bases agree with TRBD2. Germline CDR1 SQVTM, CDR2 ANQGSEA. CDR3 length equals 15 residues. The trim removed 2 bases at V and 3 bases at J, leaving 6 bases unmatched. CDR3 residues: CSVEWRELDTGELFF. CDR3 DNA: TGCAGCGTTGAATGGCGGGAGTTGGACACCGGGGAGCTGTTTTTT.

This clone has just a few counts. The V gene is TRBV7-9, the J gene TRBJ1-2, with 9 positions matching TRBD1. Germline V gene data show CDR1 as SEHNR and CDR2 as FQNEAQ (reference sequence). The CDR3 loop spans 17 amino acids. V lost 5 bases, J lost 0 bases, and 10 bases stayed unmatched. In nucleotides, the CDR3 is TGTGCCAGCAGCCCGTGGGACAGGGCCCGACCTAACTATGGCTACACCTTC. Amino acid sequence: CASSPWDRARPNYGYTF.

This rearrangement joins TRBV6-1 to TRBJ2-3; D is possibly TRBD1 (6 bases). Trimming cost V 1 base and J 5 bases, with 19 bases left between them. The CDR3 is 17 amino acids. CDR1 is MNHNS, CDR2 SASEGT, per germline. CDR3: CASSEGQALRLQDTQYF. The DNA for the CDR3 is TGTGCCAGCAGTGAAGGACAGGCGCTAAGGTTACAAGATACGCAGTATTTT.

This chain links TRBV19 with TRBJ2-4, with a weak D call TRBD2 (6 bases). The V gene's germline CDR1 is LNHDA and CDR2 SQIVND (reference sequence). The germline V and J ends were trimmed by 4 bases and 0 bases, with 13 bases remaining between them. The CDR3 covers 16 residues. DNA for the CDR3: TGTGCCAGTAGTAACGGGACTGTTCTAGCCAAAAACATTCAGTACTTC. As protein: CASSNGTVLAKNIQYF.

The gene calls are TRBV28 and TRBJ1-4; D call uncertain. The germline V gene has CDR1 MDHEN and CDR2 SYDVKM. The CDR3 consists of 15 residues. V was clipped by 5 bases and J by 10 bases, with 20 bases between them. The CDR3 nucleotides read TGTGCCAGCAGTCCCCGTAATGTCAGCGTAGTAAAACTGTTTTTT. Translation gives CASSPRNVSVVKLFF.

The rearrangement uses TRBV27 and TRBJ1-1; no clear D gene. The CDR3 has 15 residues. Trimming removed 3 bases at V and 4 bases at J, with 15 bases between. Germline V gene data show CDR1 as MNHEY and CDR2 as SMNVEV (reference sequence). This CDR3 is CASSLGGPVSTEAFF. The CDR3 coding sequence is TGTGCCAGCAGTTTGGGCGGCCCCGTGAGCACTGAAGCTTTCTTT.

The genes are TRBV19 and TRBJ1-2; TRBD1 might be the D (6 bases). Germline V gene lookup returns CDR1 LNHDA and CDR2 SQIVND (reference sequence). The CDR3 sequence is 14 residues long. V lost 2 bases, J lost 5 bases, and 12 bases lay in between. The chain's CDR3 is CASSIQGSFYGYTF. DNA for the CDR3: TGTGCCAGTAGTATACAGGGGTCCTTTTATGGCTACACCTTC.

This chain links TRBV30 with TRBJ2-1; 7 nucleotides match TRBD2. Germline V gives CDR1 GTSNPN, CDR2 SVGIG (reference sequence). The trim removed 5 bases at V and 3 bases at J, leaving 7 bases unmatched. The CDR3 length is 14 residues. Here the CDR3 reads CAWGGDPGYNEQFF. The CDR3, as DNA: TGTGCCTGGGGGGGGGACCCTGGCTACAATGAGCAGTTCTTC.

The CDR3 coding sequence is TGTGCCGGTTCATCCGGGACGGATGGGGTAATGGCCCAGCATTTT. It yields the protein CAGSSGTDGVMAQHF. The J gene is TRBJ1-5, the V gene TRBV6-6; TRBD1 is a possible D gene (5 bases). CDR1 MNHNY and CDR2 SVGAGI come from the germline V gene (reference sequence). The CDR3 sequence is 15 residues long. Deletions cut 11 bases from V and 11 bases from J, with 28 bases between.

The chain recombines TRBV11-2 with TRBJ2-7; the D gene is possibly TRBD1 (6 bases). Germline V CDR1 and CDR2: SGHAT, FQNNGV. The CDR3 covers 12 residues. V dropped 6 bases and J dropped 4 bases, with 10 bases sitting between them. The CDR3 nucleotides read TGTGCCAGCAGACAGGGAGAGTACGAGCAGTACTTC. This sequence encodes CASRQGEYEQYF.

The chain employs TRBV4-1 and TRBJ2-2, with D possibly being TRBD1 (5 bases). Germline CDR1 reads MGHRA; CDR2 reads YSYEKL. This CDR3 has 16 amino acids. With 4 bases removed from V and 0 bases from J, the gap between germline ends came to 12 bases. CDR3 protein: CASSRGAAANTGELFF. CDR3 DNA sequence: TGCGCCAGCAGCCGTGGGGCGGCCGCGAACACCGGGGAGCTGTTTTTT.

The CDR3 reads CASSSPRTGNYGYTF. For the CDR3, the DNA is TGTGCCAGTAGTTCTCCAAGGACAGGAAACTATGGCTACACCTTC. The rearrangement links TRBV19 to TRBJ1-2; 7 nucleotides agree with TRBD1. This CDR3 is 15 amino acids long. Germline V gives CDR1 LNHDA, CDR2 SQIVND (reference sequence). With V trimmed by 5 bases and J by 2 bases, 8 bases remained unmatched.

The chain couples TRBV7-6 to TRBJ2-7; D could derive from TRBD1 or TRBD2 (6 bases each). There are 16 residues in the CDR3. Trimming cost V 1 base and J 7 bases, with 20 bases left between them. Germline V gives CDR1 SGHVS, CDR2 FNYEAQ. In DNA, the CDR3 is TGTGCCAGCAGCTTAGATGGAGGGGGGATCGGGCGAGAGCAGTACTTC. Translated, it gives CASSLDGGGIGREQYF.

This chain uses TRBV5-1 with TRBJ1-2; D uncertain. V lost 4 bases, J lost 3 bases, and 13 bases lay in between. Germline V gene lookup returns CDR1 SGHRS and CDR2 YFSETQ. The CDR3 length is 14 residues. The chain's CDR3 is CASSTGRLDYGYTF. In DNA form, the CDR3 reads TGCGCCAGCAGCACCGGACGACTAGACTATGGCTACACCTTC.

V is TRBV25-1 and J is TRBJ2-1; D tentatively reads TRBD1 or TRBD2 (5 bases each). The CDR3 has 11 amino acids. From germline, CDR1 is MGHDK and CDR2 SYGVNS. Trimming stripped 8 bases from V and 12 bases from J, with 14 bases between. The CDR3 sequence is CASAGTPGQFF. For the CDR3, the DNA is TGTGCCAGCGCAGGGACCCCGGGGCAGTTCTTC.

The V call is TRBV10-2, the J call TRBJ2-1; 8 bases line up with TRBD2. Per the germline V gene, CDR1 is WSHSY and CDR2 is SAAADI. CDR3 length: 15 residues. V lost 3 bases and J lost 1; bases outside the gene matches: 2. The DNA of the CDR3 is TGCGCCAGCAGTGAAGCGGGAGCATCCTACAATGAGCAGTTCTTC. Its translation: CASSEAGASYNEQFF.

The rearrangement joins TRBV6-5 to TRBJ2-3; D remains unclear. From germline, CDR1 is MNHEY and CDR2 SVGAGI. The CDR3 consists of 14 residues. Trimming left V 1 base short and J 1 base short, with 6 bases between. Here the CDR3 reads CASSYWAGTDTQYF. The CDR3 coding sequence is TGTGCCAGCAGTTACTGGGCCGGCACAGATACGCAGTATTTT.

The CDR3 here is CASKIGETQYF. CDR3 in DNA: TGTGCCAGCAAAATTGGGGAGACCCAGTACTTC. The genes are TRBV5-4 and TRBJ2-5, with D uncertain. Trimming removed 6 bases from V and 5 bases from J, with 8 bases in between. Germline V gene sequence: CDR1 SGHNT, CDR2 YYREEE (reference sequence). This CDR3 contains 11 residues.

V is TRBV7-8 and J is TRBJ1-1; maybe TRBD1 (5 bases). Trimming pared 1 base from V and 0 bases from J, leaving 9 bases between. This CDR3 contains 15 residues. CDR1 is SGHVS and CDR2 is FQNEAQ in the germline V gene. The CDR3 bases are TGTGCCAGCAGCTTAGAAGGGGAAGTGAACACTGAAGCTTTCTTT. It yields the protein CASSLEGEVNTEAFF.

The genes are TRBV9 and TRBJ2-1; TRBD2 matches at 9 bases. The CDR3 totals 16 residues. The germline gives CDR1 SGDLS, CDR2 YYNGEE. The ends lost 0 bases at V and 3 bases at J; junction bases unmatched: 4. CDR3 DNA sequence: TGTGCCAGCAGCGTAGGGGCGGGAGGGGACTACAATGAGCAGTTCTTC. Translated, it gives CASSVGAGGDYNEQFF.

This chain uses TRBV16 with TRBJ2-7, with D perhaps matching TRBD2 (5 bases). Trimming took off 0 bases at V and 3 bases at J, with 12 bases between the two ends. The CDR3 covers 15 residues. Germline CDR1 and CDR2: KGHSY and FQNENV. The CDR3 DNA reads as TGTGCCAGCAGCCAATCTGCCGGGATGGGCTACGAGCAGTACTTC. The encoded protein is CASSQSAGMGYEQYF.

CDR3 nucleotide sequence: TGTGCCAGCAGTTTCCCGGAAACTCCCTATGGCTACACCTTC. Translated, it gives CASSFPETPYGYTF. The chain combines TRBV6-6 with TRBJ1-2; D remains ambiguous. This CDR3 contains 14 residues. The germline V gene encodes CDR1 MNHNY and CDR2 SVGAGI (reference sequence). Deletions cut 4 bases from V and 4 bases from J, with 13 bases between.

The V call is TRBV7-9, the J call TRBJ2-1, with D perhaps matching TRBD2 (6 bases). With 5 bases removed from V and 5 bases from J, the gap between germline ends came to 22 bases. This CDR3 spans 17 amino acids. Germline CDR1 SEHNR, CDR2 FQNEAQ (reference sequence). The CDR3 protein is CASSPGKRVNENNEQFF. The CDR3 region has the DNA TGTGCCAGCAGCCCAGGCAAGCGGGTCAATGAGAACAATGAGCAGTTCTTC.

The rearrangement links TRBV9 to TRBJ1-2; D is undetermined. The CDR3 is 13 residues long. The ends were cut back, 0 bases at V and 3 bases at J, with 6 bases in the middle. Looked up from germline, CDR1 is SGDLS and CDR2 is YYNGEE. The CDR3 sequence: CASSVASDYGYTF. CDR3 sequence (DNA): TGTGCCAGCAGCGTAGCGTCTGACTATGGCTACACCTTC.

This chain uses TRBV7-9 with TRBJ2-1; no clear D. Trimming shortened V by 3 bases and J by 12 bases, and 12 bases separated the two germline ends. This CDR3 is 12 amino acids long. In germline, CDR1 is SEHNR, CDR2 FQNEAQ (reference sequence). CDR3 sequence reads: CASSLSPTGQFF. The DNA of the CDR3 is TGTGCCAGCAGCTTGTCTCCCACGGGGCAGTTCTTC.

The CDR3 sequence: CASSLDRGQETQYF. The CDR3 DNA sequence: TGCGCCAGCAGCCTAGACAGGGGGCAAGAGACCCAGTACTTC. This chain connects TRBV4-1 to TRBJ2-5, with 9 bases lining up with TRBD1. The CDR3 loop spans 14 amino acids. V was pared by 4 bases and J by 2 bases, with 2 bases of the junction left unmatched. Looked up from germline, CDR1 is MGHRA and CDR2 is YSYEKL.

J is TRBJ2-7 and V is TRBV30, with 7 bases that match TRBD1. The CDR3 spans 13 residues. Germline CDR1 GTSNPN, CDR2 SVGIG (reference sequence). V was clipped by 5 bases and J by 1 base; unmatched bases: 5. The CDR3, as DNA: TGTGCCTGGGGGACAGCGGAATCCTACGAGCAGTACTTC. The encoded protein is CAWGTAESYEQYF.

This clone was seen a single time. V is TRBV9 and J is TRBJ2-6; no clear D. The CDR3 runs to 17 residues. V shed 3 bases and J shed 0 bases, with 13 bases lying between them. The germline V gene has CDR1 SGDLS and CDR2 YYNGEE. The CDR3 here is CASSAPRRTSGANVLTF. The CDR3 DNA follows: TGTGCCAGCAGCGCCCCCCGACGGACCTCTGGGGCCAACGTCCTGACTTTC.